This entry is about one T cell receptor beta chain. The CDR3 length is 15 residues. From germline, CDR1 is SGHAT and CDR2 FQNNGV. V dropped 2 bases and J dropped 5 bases, with 15 bases sitting between them. The sample belongs to a study of blood T cell repertoires in COVID-19. Study at large: Material from acute and convalescent COVID-19 was sourced from the United States, Italy and Spain. From T cells, B-cell-depleted T cells, or PBMCs came the material, which was cDNA or gDNA.

Authors' analysis steps: Amplification from reference gene primers served as the basis for estimated nucleated cell counts. Repertoires were generated with immunoSEQ multiplex PCR, while TCRdb's copy carries only in-frame clones and drops some. That table furnishes V, J and clone size, whereas the DNA furnished D and trimming. The sample lists 200,000 or so clones; around four fifths were seen once. This sequence originates from a human donor with acute or convalescent COVID-19. The donor label of this sample is uncertain. The J gene is TRBJ2-5, the V gene TRBV11-2; D gene uncertain. Material: peripheral blood. Here the CDR3 reads CASSLSGWSGETQYF. In DNA, the CDR3 is TGTGCCAGCAGCTTATCCGGATGGAGTGGGGAGACCCAGTACTTC.